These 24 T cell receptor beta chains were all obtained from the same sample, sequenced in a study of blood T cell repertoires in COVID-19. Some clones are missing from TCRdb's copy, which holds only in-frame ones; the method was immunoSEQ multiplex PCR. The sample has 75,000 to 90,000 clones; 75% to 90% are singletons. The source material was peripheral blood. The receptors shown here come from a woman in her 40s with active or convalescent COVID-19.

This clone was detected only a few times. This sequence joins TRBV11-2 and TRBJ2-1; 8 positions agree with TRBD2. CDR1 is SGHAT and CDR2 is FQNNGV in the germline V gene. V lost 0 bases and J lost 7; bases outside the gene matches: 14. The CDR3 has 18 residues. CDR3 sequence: CASSLDGSGAFSGNEQFF. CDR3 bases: TGTGCCAGCAGCTTAGATGGTAGCGGGGCTTTTTCAGGTAATGAGCAGTTCTTC.

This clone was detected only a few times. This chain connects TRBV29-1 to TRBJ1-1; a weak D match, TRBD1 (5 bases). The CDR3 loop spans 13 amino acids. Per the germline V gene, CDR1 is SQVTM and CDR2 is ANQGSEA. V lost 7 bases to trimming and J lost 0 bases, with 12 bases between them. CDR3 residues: CSASRAMNTEAFF. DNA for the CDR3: TGCAGCGCTTCCAGGGCGATGAACACTGAAGCTTTCTTT.

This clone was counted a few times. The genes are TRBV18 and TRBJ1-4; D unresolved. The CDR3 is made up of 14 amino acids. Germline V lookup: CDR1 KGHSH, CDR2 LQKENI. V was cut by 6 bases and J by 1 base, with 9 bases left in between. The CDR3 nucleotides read TGTGCCAGCTCCAAAGGAGAAACTAATGAAAAACTGTTTTTT. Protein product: CASSKGETNEKLFF.

CDR3 sequence: CATSTLGQGLQQPQHF. CDR3 nucleotides: TGTGCCACCAGCACACTGGGACAGGGGTTACAACAGCCCCAGCATTTT. This rearrangement joins TRBV15 to TRBJ1-5; 10 bases are shared with TRBD1. The CDR3 extends over 16 amino acids. J lost 7 bases, V lost 4 bases, and 10 bases had no gene match. Germline V lookup: CDR1 LNHNV, CDR2 YYDKDF (reference sequence).

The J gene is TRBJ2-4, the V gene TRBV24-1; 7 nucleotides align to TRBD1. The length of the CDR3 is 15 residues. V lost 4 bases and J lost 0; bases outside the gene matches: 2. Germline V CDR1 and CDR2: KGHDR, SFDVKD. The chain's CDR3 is CATSEGQLAKNIQYF. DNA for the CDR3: TGTGCCACCAGTGAGGGACAGCTAGCCAAAAACATTCAGTACTTC.

The chain's CDR3 is CASRQGDTGELFF. For the CDR3, the DNA is TGTGCCAGCAGACAGGGGGACACCGGGGAGCTGTTTTTT. The chain joins TRBV11-3 to TRBJ2-2, with 8 bases identical to TRBD1. Germline V gene sequence: CDR1 SGHNT, CDR2 YENEEA. The V gene end was trimmed by 6 bases and the J gene end by 3 bases; junction bases not matched to a gene: 0. The CDR3 runs 13 residues.

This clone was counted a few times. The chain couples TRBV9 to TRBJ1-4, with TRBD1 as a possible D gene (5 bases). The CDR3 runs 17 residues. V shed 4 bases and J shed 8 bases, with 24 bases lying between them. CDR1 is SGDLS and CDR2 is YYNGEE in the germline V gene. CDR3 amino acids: CASSPTATGKGLEKLFF. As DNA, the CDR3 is TGTGCCAGCAGCCCGACCGCAACCGGTAAGGGGTTGGAAAAACTGTTTTTT.

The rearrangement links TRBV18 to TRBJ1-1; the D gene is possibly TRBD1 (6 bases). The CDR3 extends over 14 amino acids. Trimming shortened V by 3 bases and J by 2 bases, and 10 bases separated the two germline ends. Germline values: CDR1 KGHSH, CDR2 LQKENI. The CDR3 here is CASSPRTENTEAFF. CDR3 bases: TGTGCCAGCTCACCCAGGACAGAAAACACTGAAGCTTTCTTT.

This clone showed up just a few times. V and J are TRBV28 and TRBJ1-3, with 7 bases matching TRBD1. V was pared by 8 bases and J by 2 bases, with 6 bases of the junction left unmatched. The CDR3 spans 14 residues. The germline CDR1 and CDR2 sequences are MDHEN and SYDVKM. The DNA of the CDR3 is TGTGCCAGCGGGGGACAGATCCCTGGAAACACCATATATTTT. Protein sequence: CASGGQIPGNTIYF.

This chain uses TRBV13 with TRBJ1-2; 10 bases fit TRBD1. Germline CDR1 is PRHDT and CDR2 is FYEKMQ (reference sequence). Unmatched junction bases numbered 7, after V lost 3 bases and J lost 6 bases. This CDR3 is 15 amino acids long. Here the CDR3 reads CASSFGTGAPNGYTF. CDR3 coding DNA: TGTGCCAGCAGCTTTGGGACAGGGGCGCCCAATGGCTACACCTTC.

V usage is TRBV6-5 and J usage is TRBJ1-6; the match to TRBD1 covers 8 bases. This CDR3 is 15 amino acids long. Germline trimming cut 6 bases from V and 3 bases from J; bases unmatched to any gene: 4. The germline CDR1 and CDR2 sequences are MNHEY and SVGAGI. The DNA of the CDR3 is TGTGCCAGCAGAGTACAGGGGGGCTATAATTCACCCCTCCACTTT. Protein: CASRVQGGYNSPLHF.

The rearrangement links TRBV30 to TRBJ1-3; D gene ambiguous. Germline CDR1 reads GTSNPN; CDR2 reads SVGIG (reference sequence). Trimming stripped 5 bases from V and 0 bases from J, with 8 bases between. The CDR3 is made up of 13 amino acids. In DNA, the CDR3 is TGTGCCTGGGGACGGTTCTCTGGAAACACCATATATTTT. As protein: CAWGRFSGNTIYF.

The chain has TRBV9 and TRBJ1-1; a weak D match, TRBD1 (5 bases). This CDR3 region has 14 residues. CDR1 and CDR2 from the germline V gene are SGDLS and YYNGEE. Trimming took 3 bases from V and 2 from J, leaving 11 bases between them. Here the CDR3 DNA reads TGTGCCAGCAGCGCCCAACAGGCTAACACTGAAGCTTTCTTT. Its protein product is CASSAQQANTEAFF.

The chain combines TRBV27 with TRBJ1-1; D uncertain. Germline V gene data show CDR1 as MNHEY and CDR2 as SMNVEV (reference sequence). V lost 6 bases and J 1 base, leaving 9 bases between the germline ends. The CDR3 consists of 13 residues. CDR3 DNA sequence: TGTGCCAGCAGGTTGGCACAGAACACTGAAGCTTTCTTT. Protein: CASRLAQNTEAFF.

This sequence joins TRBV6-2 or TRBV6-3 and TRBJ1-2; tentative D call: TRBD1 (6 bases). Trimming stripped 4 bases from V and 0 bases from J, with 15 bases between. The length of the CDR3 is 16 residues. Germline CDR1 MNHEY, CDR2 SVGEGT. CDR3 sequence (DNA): TGTGCCAGCAGTTGGGGGCCCATAGCCGCTAACTATGGCTACACCTTC. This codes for CASSWGPIAANYGYTF.

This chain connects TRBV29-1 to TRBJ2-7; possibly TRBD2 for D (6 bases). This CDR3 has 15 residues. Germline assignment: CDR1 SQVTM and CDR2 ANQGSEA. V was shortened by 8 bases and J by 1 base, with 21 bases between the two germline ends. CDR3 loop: CSTLAARDNSYEQYF. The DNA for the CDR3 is TGCAGCACCCTTGCTGCGCGGGATAATTCCTACGAGCAGTACTTC.

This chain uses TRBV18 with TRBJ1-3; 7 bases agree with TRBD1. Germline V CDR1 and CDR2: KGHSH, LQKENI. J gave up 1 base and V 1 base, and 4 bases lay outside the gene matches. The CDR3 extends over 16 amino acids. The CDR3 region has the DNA TGTGCCAGCTCACCACAGGGGGGACAGTCTGGAAACACCATATATTTT. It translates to CASSPQGGQSGNTIYF. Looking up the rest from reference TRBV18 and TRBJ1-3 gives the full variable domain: NAGVMQNPRHLVRRRGQEARLRCSPMKGHSHVYWYRQLPEEGLKFMVYLQKENIIDESGMPKERFSAEFPKEGPSILRIQQVVRGDSAAYFCASSPQGGQSGNTIYFGEGSWLTVV.

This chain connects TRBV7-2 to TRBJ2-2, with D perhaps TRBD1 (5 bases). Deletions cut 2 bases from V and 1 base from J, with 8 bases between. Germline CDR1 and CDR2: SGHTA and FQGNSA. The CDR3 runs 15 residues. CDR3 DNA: TGTGCCAGCAGCTTAAGCAGGGAGAACACCGGGGAGCTGTTTTTT. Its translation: CASSLSRENTGELFF. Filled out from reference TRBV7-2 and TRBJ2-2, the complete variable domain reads GAGVSQSPSNKVTEKGKDVELRCDPISGHTALYWYRQSLGQGLEFLIYFQGNSAPDKSGLPSDRFSAERTGGSVSTLTIQRTQQEDSAVYLCASSLSRENTGELFFGEGSRLTVL.

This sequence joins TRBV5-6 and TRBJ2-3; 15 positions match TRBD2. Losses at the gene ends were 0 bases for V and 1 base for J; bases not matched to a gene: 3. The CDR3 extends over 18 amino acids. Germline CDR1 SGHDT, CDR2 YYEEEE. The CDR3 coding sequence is TGTGCCAGCAGCTTGGGCGGGACTAGCGGGGGGCGCACAGATACGCAGTATTTT. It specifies CASSLGGTSGGRTDTQYF.

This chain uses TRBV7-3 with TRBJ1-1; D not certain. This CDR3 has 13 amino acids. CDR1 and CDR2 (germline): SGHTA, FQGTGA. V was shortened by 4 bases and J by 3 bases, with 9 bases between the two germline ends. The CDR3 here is CASSSHIDTEAFF. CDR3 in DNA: TGTGCCAGCAGCTCCCATATAGACACTGAAGCTTTCTTT.

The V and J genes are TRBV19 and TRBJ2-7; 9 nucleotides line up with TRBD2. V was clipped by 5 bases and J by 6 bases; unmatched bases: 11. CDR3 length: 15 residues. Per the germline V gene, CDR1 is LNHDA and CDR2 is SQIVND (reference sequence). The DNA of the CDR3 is TGTGCCAGTAGTCCACCGGGACTAGCATTCTCCGAGCAGTACTTC. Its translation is CASSPPGLAFSEQYF.

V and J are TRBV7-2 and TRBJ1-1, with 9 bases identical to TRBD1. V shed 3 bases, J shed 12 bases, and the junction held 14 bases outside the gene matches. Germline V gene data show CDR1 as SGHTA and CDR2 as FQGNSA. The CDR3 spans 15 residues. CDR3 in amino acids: CASSFHPGQGVSPFF. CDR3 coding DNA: TGTGCCAGCAGCTTCCACCCGGGACAGGGTGTCTCCCCTTTCTTT.

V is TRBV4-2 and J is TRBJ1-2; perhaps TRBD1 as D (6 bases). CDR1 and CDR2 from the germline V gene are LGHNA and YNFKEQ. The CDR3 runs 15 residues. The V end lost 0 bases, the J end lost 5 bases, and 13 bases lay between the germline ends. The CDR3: CASSQDRTEFYGYTF. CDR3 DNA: TGTGCCAGCAGCCAAGACCGGACAGAATTTTATGGCTACACCTTC.

The CDR3 DNA is TGCGCCAGCAGCTTGGGGGGACTAGCGGCCCAAAGGGAGCAGTACTTC. It is translated as CASSLGGLAAQREQYF. This sequence joins TRBV5-1 and TRBJ2-7; the match to TRBD2 covers 11 bases. The CDR3 covers 16 residues. Losses at the gene ends were 0 bases for V and 7 bases for J; bases not matched to a gene: 9. CDR1 is SGHRS and CDR2 is YFSETQ in the germline V gene.